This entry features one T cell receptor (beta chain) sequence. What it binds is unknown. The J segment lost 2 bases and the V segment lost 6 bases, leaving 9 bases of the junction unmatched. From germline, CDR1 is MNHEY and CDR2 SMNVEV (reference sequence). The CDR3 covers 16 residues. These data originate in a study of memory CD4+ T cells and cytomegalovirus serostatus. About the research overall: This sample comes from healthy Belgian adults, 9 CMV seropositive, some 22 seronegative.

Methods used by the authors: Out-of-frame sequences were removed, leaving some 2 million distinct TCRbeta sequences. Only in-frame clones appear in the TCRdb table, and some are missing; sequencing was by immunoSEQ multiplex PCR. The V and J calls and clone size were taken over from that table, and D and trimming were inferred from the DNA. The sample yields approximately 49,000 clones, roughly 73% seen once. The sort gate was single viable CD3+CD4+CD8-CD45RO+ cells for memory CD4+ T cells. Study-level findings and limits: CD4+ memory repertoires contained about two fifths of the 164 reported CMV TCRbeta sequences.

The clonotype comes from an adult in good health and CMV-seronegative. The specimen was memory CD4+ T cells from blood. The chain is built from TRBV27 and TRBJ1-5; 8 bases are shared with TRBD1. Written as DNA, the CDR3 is TGTGCCAGCAGCTCAGGTACAGGGGGTCGCAATCAGCCCCAGCATTTT. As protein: CASSSGTGGRNQPQHF.